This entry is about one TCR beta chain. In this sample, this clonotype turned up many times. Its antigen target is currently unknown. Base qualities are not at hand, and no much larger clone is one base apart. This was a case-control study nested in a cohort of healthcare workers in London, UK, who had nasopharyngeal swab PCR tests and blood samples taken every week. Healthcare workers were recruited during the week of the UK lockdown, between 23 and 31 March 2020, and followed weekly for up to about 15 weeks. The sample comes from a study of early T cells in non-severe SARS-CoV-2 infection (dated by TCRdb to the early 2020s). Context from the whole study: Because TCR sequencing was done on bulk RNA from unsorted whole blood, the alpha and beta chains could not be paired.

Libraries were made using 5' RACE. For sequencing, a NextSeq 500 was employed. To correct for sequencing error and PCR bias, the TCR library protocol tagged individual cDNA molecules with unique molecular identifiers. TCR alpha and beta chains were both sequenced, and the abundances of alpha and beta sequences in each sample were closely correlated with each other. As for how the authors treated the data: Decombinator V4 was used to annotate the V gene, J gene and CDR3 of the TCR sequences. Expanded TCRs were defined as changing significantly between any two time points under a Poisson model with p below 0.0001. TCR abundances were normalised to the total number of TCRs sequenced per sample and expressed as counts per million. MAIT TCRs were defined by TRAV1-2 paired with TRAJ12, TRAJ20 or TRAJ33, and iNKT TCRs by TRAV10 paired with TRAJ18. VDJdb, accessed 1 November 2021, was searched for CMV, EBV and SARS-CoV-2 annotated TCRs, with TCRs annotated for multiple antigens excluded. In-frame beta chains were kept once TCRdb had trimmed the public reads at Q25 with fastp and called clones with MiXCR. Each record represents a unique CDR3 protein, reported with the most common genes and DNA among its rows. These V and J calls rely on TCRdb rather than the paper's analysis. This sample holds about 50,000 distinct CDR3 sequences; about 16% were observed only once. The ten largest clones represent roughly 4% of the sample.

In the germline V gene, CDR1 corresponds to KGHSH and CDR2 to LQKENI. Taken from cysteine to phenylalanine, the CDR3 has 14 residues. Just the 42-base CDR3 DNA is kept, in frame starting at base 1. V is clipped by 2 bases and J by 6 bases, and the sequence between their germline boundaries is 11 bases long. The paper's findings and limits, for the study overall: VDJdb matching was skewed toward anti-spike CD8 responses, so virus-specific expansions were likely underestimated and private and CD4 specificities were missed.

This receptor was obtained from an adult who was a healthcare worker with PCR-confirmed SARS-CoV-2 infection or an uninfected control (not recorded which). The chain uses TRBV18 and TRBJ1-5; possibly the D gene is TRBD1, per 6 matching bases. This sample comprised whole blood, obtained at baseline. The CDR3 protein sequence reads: CASSPTGAVQPQHF. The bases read TGTGCCAGCTCACCAACGGGGGCTGTTCAGCCCCAGCATTTT.